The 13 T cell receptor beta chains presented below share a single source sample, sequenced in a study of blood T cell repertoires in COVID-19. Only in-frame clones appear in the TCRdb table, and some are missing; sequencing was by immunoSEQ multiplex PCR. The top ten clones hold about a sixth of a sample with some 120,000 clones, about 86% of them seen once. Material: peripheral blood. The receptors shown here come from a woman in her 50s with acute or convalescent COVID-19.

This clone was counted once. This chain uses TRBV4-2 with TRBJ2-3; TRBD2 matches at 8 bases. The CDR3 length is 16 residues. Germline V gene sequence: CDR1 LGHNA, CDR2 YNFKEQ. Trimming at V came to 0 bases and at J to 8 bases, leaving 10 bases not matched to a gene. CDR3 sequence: CASSQEPGGAGSTQYF. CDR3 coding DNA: TGTGCCAGCAGCCAAGAACCCGGGGGGGCCGGGTCTACGCAGTATTTT.

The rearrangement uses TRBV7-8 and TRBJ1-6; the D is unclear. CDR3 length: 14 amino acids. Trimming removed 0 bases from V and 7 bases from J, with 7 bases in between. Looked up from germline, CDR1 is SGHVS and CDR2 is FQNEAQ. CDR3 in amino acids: CASSLALQNSPLHF. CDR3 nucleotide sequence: TGTGCCAGCAGCTTAGCGTTACAGAATTCACCCCTCCACTTT. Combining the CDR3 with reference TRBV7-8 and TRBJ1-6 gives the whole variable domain GAGVSQSPRYKVAKRGQDVALRCDPISGHVSLFWYQQALGQGPEFLTYFQNEAQLDKSGLPSDRFFAERPEGSVSTLKIQRTQQEDSAVYLCASSLALQNSPLHFGNGTRLTVT.

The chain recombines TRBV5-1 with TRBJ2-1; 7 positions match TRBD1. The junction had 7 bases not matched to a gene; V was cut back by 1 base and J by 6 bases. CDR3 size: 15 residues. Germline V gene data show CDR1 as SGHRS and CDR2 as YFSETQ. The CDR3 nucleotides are TGCGCCAGCAGCTTGCTGGCAGGGGGATTCAATGAGCAGTTCTTC. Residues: CASSLLAGGFNEQFF. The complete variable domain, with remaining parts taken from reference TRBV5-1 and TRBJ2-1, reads KAGVTQTPRYLIKTRGQQVTLSCSPISGHRSVSWYQQTPGQGLQFLFEYFSETQRNKGNFPGRFSGRQFSNSRSEMNVSTLELGDSALYLCASSLLAGGFNEQFFGPGTRLTVL.

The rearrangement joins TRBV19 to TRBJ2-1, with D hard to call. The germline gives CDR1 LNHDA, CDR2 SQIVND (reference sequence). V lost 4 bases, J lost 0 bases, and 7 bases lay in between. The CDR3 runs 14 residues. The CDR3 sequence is CASSNQFSYNEQFF. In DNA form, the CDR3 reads TGTGCCAGTAGTAACCAGTTCTCCTACAATGAGCAGTTCTTC.

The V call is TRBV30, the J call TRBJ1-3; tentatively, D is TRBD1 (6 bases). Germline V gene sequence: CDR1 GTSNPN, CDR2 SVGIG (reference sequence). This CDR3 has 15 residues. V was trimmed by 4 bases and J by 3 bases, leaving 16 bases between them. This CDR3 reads CAWTPTGGHGNTIYF. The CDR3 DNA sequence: TGTGCCTGGACTCCTACGGGGGGCCATGGAAACACCATATATTTT.

CDR3 protein: CASSQGTGNTEAFF. CDR3 coding DNA: TGCGCCAGCAGCCAGGGGACAGGGAACACTGAAGCTTTCTTT. The rearrangement joins TRBV5-1 to TRBJ1-1, with 8 bases aligning to TRBD1. Germline-derived CDR1 and CDR2 are SGHRS and YFSETQ. With 4 bases clipped from V and 1 base from J, the junction kept 3 bases outside the gene matches. The CDR3 covers 14 residues.

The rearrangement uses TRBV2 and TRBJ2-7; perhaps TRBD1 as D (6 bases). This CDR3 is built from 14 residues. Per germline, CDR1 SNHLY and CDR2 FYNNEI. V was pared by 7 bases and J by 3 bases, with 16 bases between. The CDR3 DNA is TGTGCCAGCACTCGCCAACGACAGGACTACGAGCAGTACTTC. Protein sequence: CASTRQRQDYEQYF.

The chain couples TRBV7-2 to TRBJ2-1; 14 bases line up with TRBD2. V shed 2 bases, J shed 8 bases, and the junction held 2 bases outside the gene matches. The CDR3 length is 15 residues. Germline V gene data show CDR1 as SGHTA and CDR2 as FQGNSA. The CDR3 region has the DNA TGTGCCAGCAGCTTACGACTAGCGGGGGGGGATGAGCAGTTCTTC. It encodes CASSLRLAGGDEQFF.

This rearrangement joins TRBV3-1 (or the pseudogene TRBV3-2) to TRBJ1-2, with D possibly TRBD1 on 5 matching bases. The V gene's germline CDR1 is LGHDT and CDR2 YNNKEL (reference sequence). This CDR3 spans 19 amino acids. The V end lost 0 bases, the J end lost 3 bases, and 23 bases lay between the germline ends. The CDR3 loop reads CASSQDKTSLAGTDYGYTF. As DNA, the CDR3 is TGTGCCAGCAGCCAAGATAAAACTTCCTTAGCGGGGACGGACTATGGCTACACCTTC.

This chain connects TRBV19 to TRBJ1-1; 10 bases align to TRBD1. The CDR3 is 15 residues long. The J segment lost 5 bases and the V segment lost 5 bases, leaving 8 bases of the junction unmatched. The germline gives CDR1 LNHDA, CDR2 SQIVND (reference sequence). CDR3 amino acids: CASSSPGTGETEAFF. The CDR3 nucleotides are TGTGCCAGTAGTTCTCCCGGGACAGGGGAAACTGAAGCTTTCTTT.

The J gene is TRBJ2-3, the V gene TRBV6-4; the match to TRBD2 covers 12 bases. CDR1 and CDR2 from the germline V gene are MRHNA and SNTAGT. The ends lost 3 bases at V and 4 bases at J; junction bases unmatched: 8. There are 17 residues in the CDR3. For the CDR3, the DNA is TGTGCCAGCAGTGAAAGGATAACTAGCGGGGGGCCAGATACGCAGTATTTT. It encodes CASSERITSGGPDTQYF.

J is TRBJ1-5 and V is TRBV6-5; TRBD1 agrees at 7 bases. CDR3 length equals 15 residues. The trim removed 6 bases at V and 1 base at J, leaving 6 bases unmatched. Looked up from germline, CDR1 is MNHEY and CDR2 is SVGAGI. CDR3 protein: CASRILGQSNQPQHF. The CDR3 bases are TGTGCCAGCAGAATCCTGGGACAGAGCAATCAGCCCCAGCATTTT.

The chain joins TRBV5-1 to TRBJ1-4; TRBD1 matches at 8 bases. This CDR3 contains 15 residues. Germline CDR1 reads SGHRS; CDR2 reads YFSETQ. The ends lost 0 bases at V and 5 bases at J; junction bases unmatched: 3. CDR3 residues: CASSLGRGQNEKLFF. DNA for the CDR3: TGCGCCAGCAGCTTGGGCAGGGGGCAAAATGAAAAACTGTTTTTT. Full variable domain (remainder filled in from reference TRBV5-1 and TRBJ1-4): KAGVTQTPRYLIKTRGQQVTLSCSPISGHRSVSWYQQTPGQGLQFLFEYFSETQRNKGNFPGRFSGRQFSNSRSEMNVSTLELGDSALYLCASSLGRGQNEKLFFGSGTQLSVL.